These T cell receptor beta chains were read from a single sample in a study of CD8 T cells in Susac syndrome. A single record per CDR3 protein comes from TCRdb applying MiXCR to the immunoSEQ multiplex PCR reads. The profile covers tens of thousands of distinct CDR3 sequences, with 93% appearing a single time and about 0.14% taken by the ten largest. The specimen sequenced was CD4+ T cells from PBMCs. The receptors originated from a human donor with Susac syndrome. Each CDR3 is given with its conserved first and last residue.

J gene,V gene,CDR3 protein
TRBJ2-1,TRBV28,CASSSAGSSYNEQFF
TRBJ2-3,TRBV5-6,CASSLRVSGIMDTQYF
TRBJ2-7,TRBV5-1,CASSSLAGKEYGQYF
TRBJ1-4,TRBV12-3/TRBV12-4,CASSAWTGDEKLFF
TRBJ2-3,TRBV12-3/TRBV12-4,CASSSPWQSTDTQYF
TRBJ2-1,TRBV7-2,CASSLQIGTGTYNEQFF
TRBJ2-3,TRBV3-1,CASSQRGDTQYF
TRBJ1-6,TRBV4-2,CASSQAPLSPLHF
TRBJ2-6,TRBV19,CASTPGDHSGANVLTF
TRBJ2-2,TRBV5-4,CASSPPGQGYTGELFF
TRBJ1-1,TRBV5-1,CASSLNKNTEAFF
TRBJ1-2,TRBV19,CASTRQPNYGYTF
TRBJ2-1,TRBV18,CASSPLTVGSYNEQFF
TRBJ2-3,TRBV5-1,CASSLWPTGVADTQYF
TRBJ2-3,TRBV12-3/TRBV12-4,CASSQSGGAPTDTQYF
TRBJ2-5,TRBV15,CATSREDPRGGETQYF
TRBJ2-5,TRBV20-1,CSAHRRLAIETQYF
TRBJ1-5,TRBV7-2,CASSLRDTTNQPQHF
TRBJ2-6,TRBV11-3,CASSRRGISGANVLTF
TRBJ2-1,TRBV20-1,CSATTFGSGSSSYNEQFF
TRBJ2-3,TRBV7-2,CASSPGTSVDTQYF
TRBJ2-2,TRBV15,CATSRLQGNTGELFF
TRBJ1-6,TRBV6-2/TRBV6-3,CASRLGQGRGSPLHF
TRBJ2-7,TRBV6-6,CASTIHGTGNNEQYF
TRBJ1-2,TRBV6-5,CASSSGGLGYTF
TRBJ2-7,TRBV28,CASSLTESSYEQYF
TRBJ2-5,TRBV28,CASSFRRVVETQYF
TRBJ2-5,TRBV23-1,CASSHPGLAGETQYF
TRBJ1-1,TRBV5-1,CASSSGQPNTEAFF
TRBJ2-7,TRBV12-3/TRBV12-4,CASSPSIGPPYF
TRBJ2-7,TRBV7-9,CASSLGQVYEQYF
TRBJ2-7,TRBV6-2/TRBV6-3,CASSYPIDRILSYEQYF
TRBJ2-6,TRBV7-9,CASSKGWGSGANVLTF
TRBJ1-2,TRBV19,CASRNSSYGYTF
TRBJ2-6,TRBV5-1,CASSRGDTGSSGANVLTF
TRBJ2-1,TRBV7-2,CASSLAGSRYNEQFF
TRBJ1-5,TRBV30,CAWSEDRQWQPQHF
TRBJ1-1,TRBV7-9,CASSQGQGAAFF
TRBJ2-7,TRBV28,CASATSGTYEQYF
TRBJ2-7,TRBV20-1,CSARDPGGSVYEQYF
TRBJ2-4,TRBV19,CASRGTGEAKNIQYF
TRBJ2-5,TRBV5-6,CASSIYRGPQETQYF
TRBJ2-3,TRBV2,CASSGIAGVRTDTQYF
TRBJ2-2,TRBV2,CASSGGLGTGELFF
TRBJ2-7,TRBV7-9,CASSPRPPQTFEQYF
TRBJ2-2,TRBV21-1,CASSNLVTFNTGELFF
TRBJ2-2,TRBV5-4,CASTYARGHTSAGTGELFF
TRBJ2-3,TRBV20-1,CSAGTLGAGEDTQYF
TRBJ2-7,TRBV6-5,CASSYSWQVYEQYF
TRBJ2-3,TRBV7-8,CASSLVMASRYPDTQYF
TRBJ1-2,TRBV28,CASSFPPGQGSYGYTF
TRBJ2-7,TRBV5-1,CASSLEPKRQGLFEQYF
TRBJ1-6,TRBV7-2,CASSLAGTDIYNSPLHF
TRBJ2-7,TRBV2,CASRTEGEQYF